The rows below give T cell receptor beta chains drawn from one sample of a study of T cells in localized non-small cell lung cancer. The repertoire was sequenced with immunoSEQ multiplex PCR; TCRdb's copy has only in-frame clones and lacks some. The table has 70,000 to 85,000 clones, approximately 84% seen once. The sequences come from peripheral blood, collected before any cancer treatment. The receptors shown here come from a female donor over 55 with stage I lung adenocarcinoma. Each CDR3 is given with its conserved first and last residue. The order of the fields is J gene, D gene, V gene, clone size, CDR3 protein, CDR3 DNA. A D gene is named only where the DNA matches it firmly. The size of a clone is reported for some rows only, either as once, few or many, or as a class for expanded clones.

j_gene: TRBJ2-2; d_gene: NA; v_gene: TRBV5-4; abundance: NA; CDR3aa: CASSLARGGSTGELFF; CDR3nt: TGTGCCAGCAGCTTGGCCAGGGGCGGGAGTACCGGGGAGCTGTTTTTT
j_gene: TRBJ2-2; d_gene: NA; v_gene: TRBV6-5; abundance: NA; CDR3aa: CASRITGTGELFF; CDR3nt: TGTGCCAGCAGGATTACCGGGACCGGGGAGCTGTTTTTT
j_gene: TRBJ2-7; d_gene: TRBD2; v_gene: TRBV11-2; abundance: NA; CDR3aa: CASSLEASGTYEQYF; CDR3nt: TGTGCCAGCAGCTTAGAGGCTAGCGGGACCTACGAGCAGTACTTC
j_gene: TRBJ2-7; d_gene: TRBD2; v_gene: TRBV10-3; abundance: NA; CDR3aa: CAISEVIAGRYEQYF; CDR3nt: TGTGCCATCAGTGAGGTGATAGCGGGGAGGTACGAGCAGTACTTC
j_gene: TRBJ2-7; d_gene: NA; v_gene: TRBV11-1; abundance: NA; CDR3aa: CASSFTDRGSYEQYF; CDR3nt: TGTGCCAGCAGCTTTACGGACAGAGGCTCCTACGAGCAGTACTTC
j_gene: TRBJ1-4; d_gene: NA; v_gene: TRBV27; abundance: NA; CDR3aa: CASSFGQGPTNEKLFF; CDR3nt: TGTGCCAGCAGTTTTGGTCAGGGCCCAACTAATGAAAAACTGTTTTTT
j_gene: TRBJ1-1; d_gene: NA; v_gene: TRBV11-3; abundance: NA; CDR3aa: CASSKGGNENTEAFF; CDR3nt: TGTGCCAGCAGCAAGGGAGGGAATGAGAACACTGAAGCTTTCTTT
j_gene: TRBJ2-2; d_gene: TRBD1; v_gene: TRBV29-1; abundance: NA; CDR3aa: CSATGQGENTGELFF; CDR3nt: TGCAGCGCCACAGGACAGGGCGAGAACACCGGGGAGCTGTTTTTT
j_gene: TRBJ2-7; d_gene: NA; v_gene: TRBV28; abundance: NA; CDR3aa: CASSPADRVLSYEQYF; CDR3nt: TGTGCCAGCAGTCCCGCCGACCGAGTACTCTCCTACGAGCAGTACTTC
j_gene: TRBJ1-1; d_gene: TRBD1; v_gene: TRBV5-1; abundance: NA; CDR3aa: CASSLVMGQGTEAFF; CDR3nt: TGCGCCAGCAGCTTGGTAATGGGACAGGGCACTGAAGCTTTCTTT
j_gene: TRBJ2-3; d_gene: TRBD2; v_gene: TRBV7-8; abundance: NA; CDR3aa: CASSSLRGGTDTQYF; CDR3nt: TGTGCCAGCAGCTCCCTACGGGGGGGCACAGATACGCAGTATTTT
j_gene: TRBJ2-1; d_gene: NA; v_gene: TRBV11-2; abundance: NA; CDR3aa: CASSLGRLGGYSYNEQFF; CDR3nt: TGTGCCAGCAGCTTAGGGAGGCTGGGCGGCTACTCCTACAATGAGCAGTTCTTC
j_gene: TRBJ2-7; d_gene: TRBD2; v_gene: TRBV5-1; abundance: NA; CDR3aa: CASSLIAGAHEQYF; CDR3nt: TGCGCCAGCAGCTTGATAGCGGGGGCCCACGAGCAGTACTTC
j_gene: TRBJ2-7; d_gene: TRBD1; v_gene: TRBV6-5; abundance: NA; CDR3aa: CASRDRAYEQYF; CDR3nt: TGTGCCAGCAGGGACAGGGCCTACGAGCAGTACTTC
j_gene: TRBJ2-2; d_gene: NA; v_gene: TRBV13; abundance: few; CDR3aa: CASSFYTGELFF; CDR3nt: TGTGCCAGCAGCTTTTACACCGGGGAGCTGTTTTTT
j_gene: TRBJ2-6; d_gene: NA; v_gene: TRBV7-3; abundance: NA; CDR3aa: CASSSSLLGAGANVLTF; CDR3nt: TGTGCCAGCAGCTCCTCTTTATTAGGGGCTGGGGCCAACGTCCTGACTTTC
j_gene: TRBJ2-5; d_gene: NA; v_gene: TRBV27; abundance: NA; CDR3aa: CASSSDGVGWETQYF; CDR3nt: TGTGCCAGCAGTTCCGACGGGGTCGGTTGGGAGACCCAGTACTTC